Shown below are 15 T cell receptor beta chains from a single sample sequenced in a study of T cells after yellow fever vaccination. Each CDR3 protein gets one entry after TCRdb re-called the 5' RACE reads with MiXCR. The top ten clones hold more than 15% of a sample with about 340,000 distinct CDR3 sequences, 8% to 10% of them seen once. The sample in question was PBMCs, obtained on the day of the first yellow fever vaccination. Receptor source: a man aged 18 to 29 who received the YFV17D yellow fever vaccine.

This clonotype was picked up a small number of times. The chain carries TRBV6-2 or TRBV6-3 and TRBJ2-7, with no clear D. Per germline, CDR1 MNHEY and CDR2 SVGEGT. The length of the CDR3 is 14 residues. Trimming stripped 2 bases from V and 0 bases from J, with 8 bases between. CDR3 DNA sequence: TGTGCCAGCAGTTACGTGGGGTTCTCCTACGAGCAGTACGTC. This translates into CASSYVGFSYEQYV.

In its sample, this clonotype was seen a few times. CDR3 loop: CSARDLRHGGELFF. CDR3 DNA sequence: TGCAGTGCTAGAGATCTGAGGCATGGCGGGGAGCTGTTTTTT. The chain employs TRBV20-1 and TRBJ2-2; D is unclear. V shed 0 bases and J shed 7 bases, with 12 bases lying between them. CDR3 length equals 14 residues. CDR1 and CDR2 from the germline V gene are DFQATT and SNEGSKA (reference sequence).

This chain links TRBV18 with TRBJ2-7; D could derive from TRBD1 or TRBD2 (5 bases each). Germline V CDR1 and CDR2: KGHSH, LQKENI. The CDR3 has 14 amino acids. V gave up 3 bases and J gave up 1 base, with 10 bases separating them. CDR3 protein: CASSPGTDSYEQYF. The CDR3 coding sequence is TGTGCCAGCTCACCCGGGACGGATTCCTACGAGCAGTACTTC.

The CDR3 nucleotides read TGTGCCAGCAACCCCACCGGCAATGAGCAGTTCTTC. Translated, it gives CASNPTGNEQFF. The chain couples TRBV7-9 to TRBJ2-1; D unresolved. The CDR3 has 12 amino acids. Germline CDR1 is SEHNR and CDR2 is FQNEAQ (reference sequence). V was trimmed by 7 bases and J by 6 bases, leaving 10 bases between them.

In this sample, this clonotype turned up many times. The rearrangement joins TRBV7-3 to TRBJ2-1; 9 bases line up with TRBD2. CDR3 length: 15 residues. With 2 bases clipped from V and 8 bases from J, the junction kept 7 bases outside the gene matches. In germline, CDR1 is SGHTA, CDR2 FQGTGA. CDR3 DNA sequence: TGTGCCAGCAGCTTAGTTTTAGCGGGGGTTTATGAGCAGTTCTTC. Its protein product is CASSLVLAGVYEQFF. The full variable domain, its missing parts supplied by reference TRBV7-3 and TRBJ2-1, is GAGVSQTPSNKVTEKGKYVELRCDPISGHTALYWYRQSLGQGPEFLIYFQGTGAADDSGLPNDRFFAVRPEGSVSTLKIQRTERGDSAVYLCASSLVLAGVYEQFFGPGTRLTVL.

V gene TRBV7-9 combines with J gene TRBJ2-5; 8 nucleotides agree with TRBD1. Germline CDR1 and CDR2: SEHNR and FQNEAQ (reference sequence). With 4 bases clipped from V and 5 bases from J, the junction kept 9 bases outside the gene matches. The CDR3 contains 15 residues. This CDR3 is CASSSETGVSETQYF. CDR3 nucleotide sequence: TGTGCCAGCAGCTCTGAGACAGGGGTGTCGGAGACCCAGTACTTC. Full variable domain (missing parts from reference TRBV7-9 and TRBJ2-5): DTGVSQNPRHKITKRGQNVTFRCDPISEHNRLYWYRQTLGQGPEFLTYFQNEAQLEKSRLLSDRFSAERPKGSFSTLEIQRTEQGDSAMYLCASSSETGVSETQYFGPGTRLLVL.

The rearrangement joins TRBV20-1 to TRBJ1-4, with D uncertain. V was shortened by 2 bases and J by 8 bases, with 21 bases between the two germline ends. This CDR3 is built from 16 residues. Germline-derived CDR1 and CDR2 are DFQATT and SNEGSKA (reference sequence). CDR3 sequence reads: CSARSGRLGPVEKLFF. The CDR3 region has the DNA TGCAGTGCTAGAAGTGGTCGGTTAGGGCCGGTGGAAAAACTGTTTTTT.

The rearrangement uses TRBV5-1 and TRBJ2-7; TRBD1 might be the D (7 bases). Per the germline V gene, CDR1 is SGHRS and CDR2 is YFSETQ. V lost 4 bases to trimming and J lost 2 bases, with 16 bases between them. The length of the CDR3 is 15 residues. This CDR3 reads CASSAYSGGTYEQYV. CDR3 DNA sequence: TGCGCCAGCAGCGCATATTCAGGGGGGACCTACGAGCAGTACGTC.

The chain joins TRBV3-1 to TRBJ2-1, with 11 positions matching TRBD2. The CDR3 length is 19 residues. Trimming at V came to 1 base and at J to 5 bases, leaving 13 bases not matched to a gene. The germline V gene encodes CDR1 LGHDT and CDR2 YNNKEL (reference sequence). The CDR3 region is CASSQAPLAGVSEHNEQFF. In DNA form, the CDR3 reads TGTGCCAGCAGCCAAGCCCCACTAGCGGGGGTTTCGGAACACAATGAGCAGTTCTTC.

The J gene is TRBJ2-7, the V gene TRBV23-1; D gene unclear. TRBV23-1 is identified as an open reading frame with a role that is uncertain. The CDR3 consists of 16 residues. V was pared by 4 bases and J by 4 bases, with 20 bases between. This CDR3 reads CASSLTTHSGRYEQYV. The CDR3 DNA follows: TGCGCCAGCAGTCTCACGACCCACAGTGGACGTTACGAGCAGTACGTC.

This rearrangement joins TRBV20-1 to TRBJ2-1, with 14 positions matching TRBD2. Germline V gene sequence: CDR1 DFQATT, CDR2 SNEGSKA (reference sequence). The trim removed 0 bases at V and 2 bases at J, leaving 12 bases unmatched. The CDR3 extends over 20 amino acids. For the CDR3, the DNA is TGCAGTGCTAGAGACCGCCGCCCCGGGACTAGCGGGGGAACCTACAATGAGCAGTTCTTC. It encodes CSARDRRPGTSGGTYNEQFF.

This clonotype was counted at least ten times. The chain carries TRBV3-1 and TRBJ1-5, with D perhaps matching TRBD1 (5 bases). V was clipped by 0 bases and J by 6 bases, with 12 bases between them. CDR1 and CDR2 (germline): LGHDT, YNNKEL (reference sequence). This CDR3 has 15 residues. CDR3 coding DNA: TGTGCCAGCAGCCAAGATTCGGGGCGTAGTCAGCCCCAGCATTTT. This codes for CASSQDSGRSQPQHF.

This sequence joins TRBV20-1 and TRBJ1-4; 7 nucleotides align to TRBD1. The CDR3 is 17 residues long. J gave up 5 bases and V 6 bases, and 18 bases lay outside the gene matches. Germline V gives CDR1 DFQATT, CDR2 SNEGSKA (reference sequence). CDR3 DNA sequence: TGCAGTGCCGAGGACGGAATAGGGGGCCCTTCGAATGAAAAACTGTTTTTT. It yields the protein CSAEDGIGGPSNEKLFF.

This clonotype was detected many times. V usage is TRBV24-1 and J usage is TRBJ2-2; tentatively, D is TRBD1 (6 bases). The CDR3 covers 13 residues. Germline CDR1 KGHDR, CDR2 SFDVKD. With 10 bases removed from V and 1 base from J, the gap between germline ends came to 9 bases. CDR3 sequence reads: CATRGQNTGELFF. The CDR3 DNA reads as TGTGCCACGAGGGGACAGAACACCGGGGAGCTGTTTTTT.

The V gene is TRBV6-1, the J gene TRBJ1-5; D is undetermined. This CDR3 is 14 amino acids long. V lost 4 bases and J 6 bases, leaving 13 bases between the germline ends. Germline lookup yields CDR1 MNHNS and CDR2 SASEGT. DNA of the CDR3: TGTGCCAGCAGTGGGCAGTTTTCCAGTCAGCCCCAGCATTTT. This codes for CASSGQFSSQPQHF.